Following are 9 T cell receptor beta chains from one sample sequenced in a study of blood T cell repertoires in COVID-19. This table comes from immunoSEQ multiplex PCR, and its TCRdb copy is limited to in-frame clones, with some not included. The sample yields about 150,000 clones, around 84% seen once. The sequencing sample was made of peripheral blood. These TCRs come from a man aged 45-60 years with active or convalescent COVID-19.

For the CDR3, the DNA is TGCAGCGTTGGAACTAGCGTTGTTGTAAACAATGAGCAGTTCTTC. It yields the protein CSVGTSVVVNNEQFF. The chain joins TRBV29-1 to TRBJ2-1, with 7 bases identical to TRBD2. The CDR3 covers 15 residues. Trimming removed 4 bases from V and 5 bases from J; junction bases left unmatched: 11. Germline V gene lookup returns CDR1 SQVTM and CDR2 ANQGSEA.

This clone was observed a handful of times. The V gene is TRBV7-2, the J gene TRBJ2-5; 10 bases line up with TRBD2. V gave up 7 bases and J gave up 5 bases; unmatched junction bases: 13. CDR1 is SGHTA and CDR2 is FQGNSA in the germline V gene. The CDR3 consists of 16 residues. This chain's CDR3 is CASTLISGRAQETQYF. CDR3 nucleotides: TGTGCCAGCACCCTAATAAGCGGGAGGGCCCAGGAGACCCAGTACTTC.

V gene TRBV24-1 combines with J gene TRBJ1-2; possibly TRBD1 for D (6 bases). The CDR3 sequence is 15 residues long. V was trimmed by 3 bases and J by 4 bases, leaving 14 bases between them. CDR1 is KGHDR, CDR2 SFDVKD, per germline. CDR3 in amino acids: CATSDPRTAFYGYTF. The CDR3 bases are TGTGCCACCAGTGATCCGAGGACAGCTTTCTATGGCTACACCTTC.

CDR3 protein: CASRSDRSSGNTIYF. The CDR3 nucleotides read TGTGCCAGCAGGTCGGACAGGTCTTCCGGAAACACCATATATTTT. The rearrangement joins TRBV28 to TRBJ1-3; 7 bases fit TRBD1. Germline V gene sequence: CDR1 MDHEN, CDR2 SYDVKM. This CDR3 comprises 15 residues. V was pared by 6 bases and J by 4 bases, with 9 bases of the junction left unmatched.

The chain recombines TRBV28 with TRBJ2-7; 7 positions match TRBD2. The V and J ends lost 3 bases and 2 bases, in that order; junction bases with no gene match: 10. Germline V gives CDR1 MDHEN, CDR2 SYDVKM. The CDR3 extends over 16 amino acids. The CDR3: CASSFSSRGVTYEQYF. CDR3 DNA sequence: TGTGCCAGCAGTTTCTCCTCCCGGGGGGTCACCTACGAGCAGTACTTC.

The chain couples TRBV4-2 to TRBJ2-1; 11 bases match TRBD2. This CDR3 comprises 17 residues. J lost 4 bases, V lost 0 bases, and 5 bases had no gene match. Germline V gene lookup returns CDR1 LGHNA and CDR2 YNFKEQ. The CDR3 region has the DNA TGTGCCAGCAGCCAAGAGGCTAGCGGGAGGACTTACAATGAGCAGTTCTTC. As protein: CASSQEASGRTYNEQFF.

The chain joins TRBV15 to TRBJ1-5; unclear D gene. With 0 bases removed from V and 4 bases from J, the gap between germline ends came to 13 bases. Germline-derived CDR1 and CDR2 are LNHNV and YYDKDF (reference sequence). This CDR3 is 16 amino acids long. The CDR3 protein is CATSRDSATVNQPQHF. As DNA, the CDR3 is TGTGCCACCAGCAGAGATTCTGCAACAGTAAATCAGCCCCAGCATTTT.

On this clone: The sample contains more than one DNA sequence encoding this CDR3. V gene TRBV29-1 combines with J gene TRBJ2-2; 9 bases align to TRBD1. The V and J ends lost 6 bases and 5 bases, in that order; junction bases with no gene match: 1. The CDR3 is 12 residues long. CDR1 SQVTM and CDR2 ANQGSEA come from the germline V gene. The DNA of the CDR3 is TGCAGCGTGGGACAGGGAACCGGGGAGCTGTTTTTT. Protein: CSVGQGTGELFF.

V and J are TRBV5-4 and TRBJ1-1; D ambiguous. The CDR3 contains 14 residues. The ends were cut back, 4 bases at V and 1 base at J, with 11 bases in the middle. CDR1 SGHNT and CDR2 YYREEE come from the germline V gene (reference sequence). CDR3 sequence: CASSVFSGNTEAFF. In DNA form, the CDR3 reads TGTGCCAGCAGCGTGTTTTCGGGGAACACTGAAGCTTTCTTT.